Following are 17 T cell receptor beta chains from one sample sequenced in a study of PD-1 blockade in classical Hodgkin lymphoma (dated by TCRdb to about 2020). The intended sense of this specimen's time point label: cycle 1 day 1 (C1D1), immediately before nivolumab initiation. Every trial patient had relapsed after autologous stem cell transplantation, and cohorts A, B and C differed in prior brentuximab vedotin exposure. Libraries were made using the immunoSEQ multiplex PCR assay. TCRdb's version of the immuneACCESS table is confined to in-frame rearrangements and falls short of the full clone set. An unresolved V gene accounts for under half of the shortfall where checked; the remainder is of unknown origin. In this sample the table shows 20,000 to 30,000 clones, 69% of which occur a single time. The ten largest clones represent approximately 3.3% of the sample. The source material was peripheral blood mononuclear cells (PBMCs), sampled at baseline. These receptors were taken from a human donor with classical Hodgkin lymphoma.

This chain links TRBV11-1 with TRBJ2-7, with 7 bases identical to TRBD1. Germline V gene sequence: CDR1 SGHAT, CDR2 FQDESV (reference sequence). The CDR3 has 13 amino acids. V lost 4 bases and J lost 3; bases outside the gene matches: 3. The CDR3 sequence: CASSSGQLYEQYF. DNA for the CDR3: TGTGCCAGCAGCTCGGGACAGCTCTACGAGCAGTACTTC.

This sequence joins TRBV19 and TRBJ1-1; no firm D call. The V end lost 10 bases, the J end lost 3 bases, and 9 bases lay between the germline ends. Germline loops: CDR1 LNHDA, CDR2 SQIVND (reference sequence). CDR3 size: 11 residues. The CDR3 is CATTGYTEAFF. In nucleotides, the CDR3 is TGTGCCACAACGGGGTACACTGAAGCTTTCTTT.

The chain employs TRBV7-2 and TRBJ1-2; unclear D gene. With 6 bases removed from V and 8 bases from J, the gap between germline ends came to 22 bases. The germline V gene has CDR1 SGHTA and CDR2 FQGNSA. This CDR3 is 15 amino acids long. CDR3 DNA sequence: TGTGCCAGCAGTCCTACTTTTCTTTCTCCGGGAGGCTACACCTTC. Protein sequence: CASSPTFLSPGGYTF.

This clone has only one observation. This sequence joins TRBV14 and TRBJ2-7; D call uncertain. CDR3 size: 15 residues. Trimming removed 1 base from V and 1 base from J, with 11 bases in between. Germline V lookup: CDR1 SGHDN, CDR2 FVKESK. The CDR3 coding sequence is TGTGCCAGCAGCCAAGTGGCCGCCGGGTCCTACGAGCAGTACTTC. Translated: CASSQVAAGSYEQYF.

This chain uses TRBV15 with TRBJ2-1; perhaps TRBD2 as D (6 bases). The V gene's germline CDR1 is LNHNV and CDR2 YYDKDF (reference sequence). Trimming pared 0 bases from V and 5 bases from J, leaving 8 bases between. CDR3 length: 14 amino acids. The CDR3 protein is CATSRDRGNNEQFF. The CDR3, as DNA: TGTGCCACCAGCAGAGATCGCGGGAACAATGAGCAGTTCTTC.

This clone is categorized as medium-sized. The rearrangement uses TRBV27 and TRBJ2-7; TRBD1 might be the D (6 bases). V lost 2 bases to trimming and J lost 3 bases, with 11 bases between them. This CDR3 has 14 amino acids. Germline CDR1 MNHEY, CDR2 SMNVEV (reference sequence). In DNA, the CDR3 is TGTGCCAGCAGTTTAAGTGCACAGGGCTACGAGCAGTACTTC. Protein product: CASSLSAQGYEQYF.

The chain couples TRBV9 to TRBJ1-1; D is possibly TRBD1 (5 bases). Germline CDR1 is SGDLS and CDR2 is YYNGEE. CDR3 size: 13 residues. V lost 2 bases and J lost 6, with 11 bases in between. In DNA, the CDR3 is TGTGCCAGCAGCGTCGGGGGAGTGTCTGAAGCTTTCTTT. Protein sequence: CASSVGGVSEAFF.

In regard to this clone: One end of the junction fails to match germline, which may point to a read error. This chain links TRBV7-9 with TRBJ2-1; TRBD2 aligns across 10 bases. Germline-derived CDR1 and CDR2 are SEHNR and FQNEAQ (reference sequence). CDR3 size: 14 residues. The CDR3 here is CASSLAESGLAGVF. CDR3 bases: TGTGCCAGCAGCTTAGCGGAGAGTGGCCTAGCGGGGGTCTTC.

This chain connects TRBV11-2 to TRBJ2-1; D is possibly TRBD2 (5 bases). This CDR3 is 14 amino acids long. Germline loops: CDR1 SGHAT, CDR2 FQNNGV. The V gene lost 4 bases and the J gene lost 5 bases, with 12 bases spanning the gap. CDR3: CASSSSGVDNEQFF. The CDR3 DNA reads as TGTGCCAGCAGCTCCTCCGGGGTAGACAATGAGCAGTTCTTC. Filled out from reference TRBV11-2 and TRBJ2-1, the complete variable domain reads EAGVAQSPRYKIIEKRQSVAFWCNPISGHATLYWYQQILGQGPKLLIQFQNNGVVDDSQLPKDRFSAERLKGVDSTLKIQPAKLEDSAVYLCASSSSGVDNEQFFGPGTRLTVL.

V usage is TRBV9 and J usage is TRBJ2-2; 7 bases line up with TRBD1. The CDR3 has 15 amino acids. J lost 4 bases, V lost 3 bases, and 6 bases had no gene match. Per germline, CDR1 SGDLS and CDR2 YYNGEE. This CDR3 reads CASSAPTGPTGELFF. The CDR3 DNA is TGTGCCAGCAGCGCACCGACAGGGCCCACCGGGGAGCTGTTTTTT.

CDR3: CASSEAEAGGFRNGYTF. The CDR3 DNA sequence: TGTGCCAGCAGTGAAGCGGAGGCAGGGGGATTCCGGAATGGCTACACCTTC. The chain couples TRBV2 to TRBJ1-2; TRBD1 agrees at 7 bases. V was pared by 0 bases and J by 6 bases, with 13 bases of the junction left unmatched. Germline CDR1 and CDR2: SNHLY and FYNNEI. The CDR3 has 17 amino acids.

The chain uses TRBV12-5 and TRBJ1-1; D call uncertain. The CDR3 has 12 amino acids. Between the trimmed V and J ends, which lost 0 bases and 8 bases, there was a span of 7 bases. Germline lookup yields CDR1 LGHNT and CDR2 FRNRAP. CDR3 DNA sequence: TGTGCTAGTGGTTTGGTCCACAGCGAAGCTTTCTTT. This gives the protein CASGLVHSEAFF.

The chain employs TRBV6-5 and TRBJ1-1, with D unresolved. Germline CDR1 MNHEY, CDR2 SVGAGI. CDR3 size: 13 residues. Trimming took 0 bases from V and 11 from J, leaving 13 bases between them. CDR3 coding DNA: TGTGCCAGCAGTTACTCGAAACTGGACTCCGCTTTCTTT. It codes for CASSYSKLDSAFF.

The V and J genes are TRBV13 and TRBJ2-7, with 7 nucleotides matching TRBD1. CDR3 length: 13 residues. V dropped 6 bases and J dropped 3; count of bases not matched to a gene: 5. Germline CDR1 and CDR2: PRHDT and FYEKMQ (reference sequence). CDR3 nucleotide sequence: TGTGCCAGCAGTCAGGGACAGCTCTACGAGCAGTACTTC. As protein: CASSQGQLYEQYF.

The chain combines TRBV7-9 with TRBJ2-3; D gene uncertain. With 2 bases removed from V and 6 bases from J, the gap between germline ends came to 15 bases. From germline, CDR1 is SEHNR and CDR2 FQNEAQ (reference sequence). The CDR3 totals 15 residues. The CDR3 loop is CASSLFSESRDTQYF. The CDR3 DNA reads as TGTGCCAGCAGCTTATTTTCGGAAAGTCGGGATACGCAGTATTTT. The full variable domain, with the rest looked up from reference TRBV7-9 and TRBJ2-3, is DTGVSQNPRHKITKRGQNVTFRCDPISEHNRLYWYRQTLGQGPEFLTYFQNEAQLEKSRLLSDRFSAERPKGSFSTLEIQRTEQGDSAMYLCASSLFSESRDTQYFGPGTRLTVL.

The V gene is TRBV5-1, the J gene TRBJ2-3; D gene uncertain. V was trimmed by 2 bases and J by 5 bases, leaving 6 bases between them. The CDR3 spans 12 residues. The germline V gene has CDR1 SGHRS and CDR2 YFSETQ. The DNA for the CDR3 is TGCGCCAGCAGCTTTTGGGGAGATACGCAGTATTTT. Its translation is CASSFWGDTQYF.

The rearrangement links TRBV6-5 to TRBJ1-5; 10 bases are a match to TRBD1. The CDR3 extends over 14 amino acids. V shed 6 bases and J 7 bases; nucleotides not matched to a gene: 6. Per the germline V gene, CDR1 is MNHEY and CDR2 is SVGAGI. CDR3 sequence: CASSAGTGVQPQHF. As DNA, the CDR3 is TGTGCCAGCAGCGCCGGGACAGGGGTCCAGCCCCAGCATTTT.